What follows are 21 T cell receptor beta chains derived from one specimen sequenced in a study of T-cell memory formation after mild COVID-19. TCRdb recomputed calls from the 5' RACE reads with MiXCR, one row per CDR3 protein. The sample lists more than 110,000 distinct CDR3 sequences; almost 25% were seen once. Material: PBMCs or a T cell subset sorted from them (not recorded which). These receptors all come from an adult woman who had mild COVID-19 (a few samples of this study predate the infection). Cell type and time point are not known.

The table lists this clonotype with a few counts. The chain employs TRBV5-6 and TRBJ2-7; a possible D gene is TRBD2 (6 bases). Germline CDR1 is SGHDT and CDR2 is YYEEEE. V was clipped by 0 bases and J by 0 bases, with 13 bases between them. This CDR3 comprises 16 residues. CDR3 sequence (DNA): TGTGCCAGCAGCTTGGGTGCGGGGCTAACCTCCTACGAGCAGTACTTC. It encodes CASSLGAGLTSYEQYF.

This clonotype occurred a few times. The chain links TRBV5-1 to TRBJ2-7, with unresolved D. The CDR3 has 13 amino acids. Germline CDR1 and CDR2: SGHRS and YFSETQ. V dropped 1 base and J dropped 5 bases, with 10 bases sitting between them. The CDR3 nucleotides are TGCGCCAGCAGCTTGAATAGTGTTAACGAGCAGTACTTC. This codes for CASSLNSVNEQYF.

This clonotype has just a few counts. The DNA of the CDR3 is TGTGCCAGCAGCACGAAAGCGGGGATCGGGATAGTCACAGATACGCAGTATTTT. Translated: CASSTKAGIGIVTDTQYF. V gene TRBV21-1 combines with J gene TRBJ2-3; the table assigns TRBD2, which was not confirmed against the DNA. TRBV21-1 is a documented pseudogene. This CDR3 region has 18 residues.

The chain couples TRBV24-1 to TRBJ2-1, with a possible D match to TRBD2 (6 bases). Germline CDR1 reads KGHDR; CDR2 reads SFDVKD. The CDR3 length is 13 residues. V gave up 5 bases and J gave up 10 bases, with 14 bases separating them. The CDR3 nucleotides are TGTGCCACCAGTGGTGGGACTTTCGCGGAGCAGTTCTTC. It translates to CATSGGTFAEQFF.

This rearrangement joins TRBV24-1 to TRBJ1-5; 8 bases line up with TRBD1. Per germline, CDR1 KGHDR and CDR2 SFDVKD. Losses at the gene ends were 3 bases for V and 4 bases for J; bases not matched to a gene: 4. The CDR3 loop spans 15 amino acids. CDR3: CATSDRTGLNQPQHF. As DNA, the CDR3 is TGTGCCACCAGTGATCGGACAGGGCTTAATCAGCCCCAGCATTTT.

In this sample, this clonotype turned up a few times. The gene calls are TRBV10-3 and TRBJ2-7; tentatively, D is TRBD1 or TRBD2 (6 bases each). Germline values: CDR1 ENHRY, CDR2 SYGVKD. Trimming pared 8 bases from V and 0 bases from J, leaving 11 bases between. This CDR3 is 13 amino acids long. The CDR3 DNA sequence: TGTGCCATCGAGGAGGGGGGCTCCTACGAGCAGTACTTC. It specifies CAIEEGGSYEQYF.

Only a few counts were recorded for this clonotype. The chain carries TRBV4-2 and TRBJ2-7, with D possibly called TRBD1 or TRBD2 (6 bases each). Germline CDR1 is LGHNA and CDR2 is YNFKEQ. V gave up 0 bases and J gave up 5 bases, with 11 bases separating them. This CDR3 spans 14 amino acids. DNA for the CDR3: TGTGCCAGCAGCCAAGATTCGGGGGCGGACGAGCAGTACTTC. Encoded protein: CASSQDSGADEQYF.

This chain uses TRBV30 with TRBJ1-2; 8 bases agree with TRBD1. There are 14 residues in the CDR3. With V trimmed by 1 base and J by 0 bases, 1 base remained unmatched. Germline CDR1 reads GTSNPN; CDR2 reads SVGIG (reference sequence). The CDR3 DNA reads TGTGCCTGGAGTGGGGGACAGGCTAACTATGGCTACACCTTC. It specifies CAWSGGQANYGYTF.

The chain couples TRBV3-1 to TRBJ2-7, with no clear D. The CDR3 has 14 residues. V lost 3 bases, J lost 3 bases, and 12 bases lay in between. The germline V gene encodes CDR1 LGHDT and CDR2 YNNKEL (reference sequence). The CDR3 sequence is CASSHPGSFYEQYF. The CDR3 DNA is TGTGCCAGCAGCCATCCCGGGTCATTCTACGAGCAGTACTTC.

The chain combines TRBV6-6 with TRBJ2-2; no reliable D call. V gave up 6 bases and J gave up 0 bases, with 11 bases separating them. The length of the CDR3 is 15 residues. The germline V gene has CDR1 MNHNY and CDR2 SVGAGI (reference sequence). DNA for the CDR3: TGTGCCAGCAGCCCCTGGAGCGCGAACACCGGGGAGCTGTTTTTT. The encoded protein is CASSPWSANTGELFF.

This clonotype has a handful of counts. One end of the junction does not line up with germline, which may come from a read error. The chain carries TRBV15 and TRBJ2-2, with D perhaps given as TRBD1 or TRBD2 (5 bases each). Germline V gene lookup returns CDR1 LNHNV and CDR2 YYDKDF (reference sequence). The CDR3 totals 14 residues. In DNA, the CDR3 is TGTGCCACCCACGGGACGGCGAACGCCGGGGAGCTGTTTTTT. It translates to CATHGTANAGELFF.

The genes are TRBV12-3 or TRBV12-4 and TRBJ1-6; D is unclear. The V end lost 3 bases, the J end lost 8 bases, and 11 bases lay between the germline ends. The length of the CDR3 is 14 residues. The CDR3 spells CASSFEGWDSPLHF. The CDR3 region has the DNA TGTGCCAGCAGTTTCGAGGGTTGGGATTCACCCCTCCACTTT.

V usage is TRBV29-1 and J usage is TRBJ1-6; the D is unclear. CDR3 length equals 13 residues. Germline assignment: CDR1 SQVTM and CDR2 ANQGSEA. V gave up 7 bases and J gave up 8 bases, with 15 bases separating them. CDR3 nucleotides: TGCAGCGCCTGTGACGGGCAGTATTCACCCCTCCACTTT. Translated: CSACDGQYSPLHF.

CDR3: CASSPTGDEQYF. CDR3 nucleotide sequence: TGTGCCAGCAGTCCTACAGGGGACGAGCAGTACTTC. The chain couples TRBV6-6 to TRBJ2-7; 7 positions match TRBD1. From germline, CDR1 is MNHNY and CDR2 SVGAGI (reference sequence). This CDR3 contains 12 residues. V lost 5 bases and J lost 5; bases outside the gene matches: 3.

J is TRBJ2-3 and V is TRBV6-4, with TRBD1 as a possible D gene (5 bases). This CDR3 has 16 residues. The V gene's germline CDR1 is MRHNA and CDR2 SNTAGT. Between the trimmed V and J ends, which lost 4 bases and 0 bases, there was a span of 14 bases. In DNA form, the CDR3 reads TGTGCCAGCAGTGCCTCAGATGGGGCTAGCACAGATACGCAGTATTTT. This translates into CASSASDGASTDTQYF.

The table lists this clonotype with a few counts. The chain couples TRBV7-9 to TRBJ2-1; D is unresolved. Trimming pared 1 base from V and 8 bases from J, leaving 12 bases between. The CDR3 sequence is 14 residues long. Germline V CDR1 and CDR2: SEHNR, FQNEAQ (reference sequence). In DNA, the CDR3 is TGTGCCAGCAGCTTAGGCCCTTCGGTGGATGAGCAGTTCTTC. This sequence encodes CASSLGPSVDEQFF.

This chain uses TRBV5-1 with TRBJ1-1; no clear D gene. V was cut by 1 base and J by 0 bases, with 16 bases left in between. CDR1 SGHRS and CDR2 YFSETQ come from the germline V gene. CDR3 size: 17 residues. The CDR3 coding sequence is TGCGCCAGCAGCTTGTCCGTGGGTTATGGTATGAACACTGAAGCTTTCTTT. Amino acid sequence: CASSLSVGYGMNTEAFF.

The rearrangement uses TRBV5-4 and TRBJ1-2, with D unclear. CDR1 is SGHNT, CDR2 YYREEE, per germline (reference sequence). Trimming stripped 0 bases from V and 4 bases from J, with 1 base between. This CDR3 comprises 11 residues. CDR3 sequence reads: CASSLAYGYTF. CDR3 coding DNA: TGTGCCAGCAGCTTGGCCTATGGCTACACCTTC. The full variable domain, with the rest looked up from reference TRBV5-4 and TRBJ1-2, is ETGVTQSPTHLIKTRGQQVTLRCSSQSGHNTVSWYQQALGQGPQFIFQYYREEENGRGNFPPRFSGLQFPNYSSELNVNALELDDSALYLCASSLAYGYTFGSGTRLTVV.

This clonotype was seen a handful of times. The chain's CDR3 is CASSQPTGDVAGTPGAQYF. The CDR3 region has the DNA TGTGCCAGCAGCCAACCGACAGGGGACGTAGCGGGGACCCCCGGGGCCCAGTACTTC. The gene calls are TRBV4-2 and TRBJ2-5; D could derive from TRBD1 or TRBD2 (8 bases each). Deletions cut 2 bases from V and 9 bases from J, with 31 bases between. CDR3 length equals 19 residues. Germline lookup yields CDR1 LGHNA and CDR2 YNFKEQ.

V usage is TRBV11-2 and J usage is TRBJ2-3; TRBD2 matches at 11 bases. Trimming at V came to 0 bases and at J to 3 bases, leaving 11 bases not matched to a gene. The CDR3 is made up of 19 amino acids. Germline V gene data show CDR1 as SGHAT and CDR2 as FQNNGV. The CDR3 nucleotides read TGTGCCAGCAGCTTAGATCTAGTAGCGGGAGGGCCGGGGACAGATACGCAGTATTTT. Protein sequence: CASSLDLVAGGPGTDTQYF. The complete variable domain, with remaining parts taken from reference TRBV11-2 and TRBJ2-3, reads EAGVAQSPRYKIIEKRQSVAFWCNPISGHATLYWYQQILGQGPKLLIQFQNNGVVDDSQLPKDRFSAERLKGVDSTLKIQPAKLEDSAVYLCASSLDLVAGGPGTDTQYFGPGTRLTVL.

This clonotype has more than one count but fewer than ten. DNA for the CDR3: TGTGCCAGCAGTCCTCTAGCGGCGAACACCGGGGAGCTGTTTTTT. It translates to CASSPLAANTGELFF. J is TRBJ2-2 and V is TRBV12-3 or TRBV12-4; 7 bases are a match to TRBD2. J gave up 0 bases and V 5 bases, and 3 bases lay outside the gene matches. The CDR3 is 15 amino acids.